This T cell receptor (beta chain) was captured by sequencing in a study of cytomegalovirus exposure and HLA in healthy donors. Study-level findings and limits: CMV serostatus was the only immune exposure information that was available.

As regards this clone: Its specificity is not known.

V was clipped by 3 bases and J by 4 bases, with 12 bases between them. Germline loops: CDR1 SGHTA, CDR2 FQGNSA. The CDR3 runs to 14 residues. 13 Jbeta primers and 60 Vbeta primers were used for the PCR. Assay: immunoSEQ multiplex PCR; the TCRdb copy retains only in-frame clones and omits some. The sample contains around 58,000 clones, 60% to 85% of which appear only once. The TCR was taken from a male donor in good health and CMV-seropositive. The chain combines TRBV7-2 with TRBJ1-1, with a possible D match to TRBD1 (5 bases). Specimen: PBMCs. As DNA, the CDR3 is TGTGCCAGCAGCTTGTCCCGCGGGGCCACTGAAGCTTTCTTT. Translation gives CASSLSRGATEAFF.